One and the same sample provided the 3 T cell receptor beta chains below, sequenced in a study of blood T cell repertoires in COVID-19. Sequencing used immunoSEQ multiplex PCR; TCRdb keeps in-frame clones, though not all of them. Of some 190,000 clones detected, 75% to 90% appear once; the ten largest clones hold approximately 8%. The specimen sequenced was peripheral blood. Receptors were obtained from a woman aged 60-75 years with acute or convalescent COVID-19.

This chain joins TRBV11-3 and TRBJ2-7, with 7 nucleotides matching TRBD2. With 6 bases clipped from V and 4 bases from J, the junction kept 6 bases outside the gene matches. CDR3 length: 13 amino acids. Germline lookup yields CDR1 SGHNT and CDR2 YENEEA. CDR3 sequence: CASSAGGRYEQYF. The CDR3 DNA follows: TGTGCCAGCAGTGCCGGCGGGAGATACGAGCAGTACTTC.

J is TRBJ1-5 and V is TRBV6-5; 8 nucleotides align to TRBD1. The CDR3 runs 15 residues. The V segment lost 0 bases and the J segment 6 bases; nucleotides outside the gene matches: 4. The germline CDR1 and CDR2 sequences are MNHEY and SVGAGI. For the CDR3, the DNA is TGTGCCAGCAGTTACTCCAGGGGGCTAGGTCAGCCCCAGCATTTT. It codes for CASSYSRGLGQPQHF.

This chain links TRBV5-1 with TRBJ2-1; TRBD2 aligns across 11 bases. The germline gives CDR1 SGHRS, CDR2 YFSETQ. This CDR3 spans 16 amino acids. J was trimmed by 5 bases and V by 6 bases; bases with no gene match: 10. The CDR3 DNA sequence: TGCGCCAGCAATAGGGGCGGACTAGCGGGTCACAATGAGCAGTTCTTC. Its translation is CASNRGGLAGHNEQFF.